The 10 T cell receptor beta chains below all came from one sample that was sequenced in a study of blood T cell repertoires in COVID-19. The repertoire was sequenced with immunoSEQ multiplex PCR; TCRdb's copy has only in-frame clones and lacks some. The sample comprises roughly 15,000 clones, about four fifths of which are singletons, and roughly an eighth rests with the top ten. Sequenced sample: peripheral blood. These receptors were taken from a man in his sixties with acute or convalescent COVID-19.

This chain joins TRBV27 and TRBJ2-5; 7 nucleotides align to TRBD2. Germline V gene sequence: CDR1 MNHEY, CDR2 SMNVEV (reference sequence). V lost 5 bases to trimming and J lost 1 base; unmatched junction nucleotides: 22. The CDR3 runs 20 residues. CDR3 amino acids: CASSPAGLAVDEPSQETQYF. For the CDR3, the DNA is TGTGCCAGCAGTCCAGCGGGGTTAGCAGTCGACGAACCATCCCAAGAGACCCAGTACTTC.

The CDR3 here is CASSQGVAGGNTIYF. CDR3 nucleotide sequence: TGTGCCAGCAGCCAGGGGGTGGCAGGGGGAAACACCATATATTTT. J is TRBJ1-3 and V is TRBV7-2; 7 nucleotides line up with TRBD1. From germline, CDR1 is SGHTA and CDR2 FQGNSA. The V and J ends lost 5 bases and 4 bases, in that order; junction bases with no gene match: 8. The CDR3 has 15 residues.

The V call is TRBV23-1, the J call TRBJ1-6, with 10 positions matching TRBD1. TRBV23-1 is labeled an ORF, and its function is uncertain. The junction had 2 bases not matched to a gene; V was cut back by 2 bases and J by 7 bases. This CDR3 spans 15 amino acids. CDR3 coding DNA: TGCGCCAGCAGTCAAAGGGACAGGGGCAATTCACCCCTCCACTTT. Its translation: CASSQRDRGNSPLHF.

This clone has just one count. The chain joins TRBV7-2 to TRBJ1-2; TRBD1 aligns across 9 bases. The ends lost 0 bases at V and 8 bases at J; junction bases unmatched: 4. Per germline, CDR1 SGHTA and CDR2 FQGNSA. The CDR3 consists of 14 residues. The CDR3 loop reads CASSLAGTGQGYTF. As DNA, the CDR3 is TGTGCCAGCAGCTTAGCAGGGACAGGGCAAGGCTACACCTTC.

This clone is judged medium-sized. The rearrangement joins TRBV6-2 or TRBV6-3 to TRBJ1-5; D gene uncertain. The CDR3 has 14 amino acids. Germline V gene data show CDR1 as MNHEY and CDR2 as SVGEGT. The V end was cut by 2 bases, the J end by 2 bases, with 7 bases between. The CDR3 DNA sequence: TGTGCCAGCAGTTACGTCGGGGGCAATCAGCCCCAGCATTTT. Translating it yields CASSYVGGNQPQHF.

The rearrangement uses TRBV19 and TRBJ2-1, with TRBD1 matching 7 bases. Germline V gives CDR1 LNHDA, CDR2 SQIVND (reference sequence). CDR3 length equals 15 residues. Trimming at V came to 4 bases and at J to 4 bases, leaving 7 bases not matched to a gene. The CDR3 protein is CASSSTGDRYNEQFF. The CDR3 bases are TGTGCCAGTAGTAGTACAGGGGATCGGTACAATGAGCAGTTCTTC. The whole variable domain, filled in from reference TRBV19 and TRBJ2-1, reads DGGITQSPKYLFRKEGQNVTLSCEQNLNHDAMYWYRQDPGQGLRLIYYSQIVNDFQKGDIAEGYSVSREKKESFPLTVTSAQKNPTAFYLCASSSTGDRYNEQFFGPGTRLTVL.

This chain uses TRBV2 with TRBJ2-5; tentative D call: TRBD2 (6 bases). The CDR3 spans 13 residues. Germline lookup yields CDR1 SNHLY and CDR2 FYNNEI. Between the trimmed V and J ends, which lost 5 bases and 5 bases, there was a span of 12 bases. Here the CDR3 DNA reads TGTGCCAGCAGTTCGGGGGTGGGGGAGACCCAGTACTTC. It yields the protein CASSSGVGETQYF.

The CDR3: CASSAQVTHGYTF. CDR3 sequence (DNA): TGTGCCAGCTCAGCACAGGTGACTCATGGCTACACCTTC. V usage is TRBV18 and J usage is TRBJ1-2, with D maybe TRBD1 (5 bases). Trimming cost V 5 bases and J 6 bases, with 13 bases left between them. Germline assignment: CDR1 KGHSH and CDR2 LQKENI. The CDR3 runs to 13 residues. The complete variable domain, with remaining parts taken from reference TRBV18 and TRBJ1-2, reads NAGVMQNPRHLVRRRGQEARLRCSPMKGHSHVYWYRQLPEEGLKFMVYLQKENIIDESGMPKERFSAEFPKEGPSILRIQQVVRGDSAAYFCASSAQVTHGYTFGSGTRLTVV.

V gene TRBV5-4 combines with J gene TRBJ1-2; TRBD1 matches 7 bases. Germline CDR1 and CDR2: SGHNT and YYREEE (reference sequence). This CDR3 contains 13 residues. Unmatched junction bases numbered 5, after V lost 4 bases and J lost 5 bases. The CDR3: CASSIGTVYGYTF. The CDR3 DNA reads TGTGCCAGCAGCATCGGGACAGTTTATGGCTACACCTTC.

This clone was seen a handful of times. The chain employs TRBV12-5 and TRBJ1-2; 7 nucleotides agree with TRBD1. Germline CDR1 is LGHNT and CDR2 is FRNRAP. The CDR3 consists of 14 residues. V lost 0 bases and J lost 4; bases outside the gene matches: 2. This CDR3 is CASGLVQGSYGYTF. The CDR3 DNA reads TGTGCTAGTGGTTTGGTACAGGGGTCCTATGGCTACACCTTC. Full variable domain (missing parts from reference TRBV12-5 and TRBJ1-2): DARVTQTPRHKVTEMGQEVTMRCQPILGHNTVFWYRQTMMQGLELLAYFRNRAPLDDSGMPKDRFSAEMPDATLATLKIQPSEPRDSAVYFCASGLVQGSYGYTFGSGTRLTVV.